This TCR beta chain was observed in a study of T cell responses to AZD1222 COVID-19 vaccine. General study results and limits: Repertoire collection took place solely once the T cell response had peaked. Dominant at 160-218 and 743-854, vaccine-associated CD4 TCRs also spanned spike. The sample set comprised mostly white British donors with more females, and clonal diversity was possibly underestimated. The number of AZD1222 recipients seropositive at baseline was only six.

Concerning this clone itself: Its antigen remains unidentified.

Trimming cost V 3 bases and J 8 bases, with 6 bases left between them. The germline V gene encodes CDR1 DFQATT and CDR2 SNEGSKA (reference sequence). The CDR3 runs 10 residues. Repertoires were generated with immunoSEQ multiplex PCR, while TCRdb's copy carries only in-frame clones and drops some. The sample contains fewer than 200,000 clones, around nine tenths of which appear only once. This specimen consisted of peripheral blood, obtained 28 days after the second AZD1222 dose. The receptor's source is an adult who received the AZD1222 COVID-19 vaccine. The rearrangement links TRBV20-1 to TRBJ2-3; D is ambiguous. The DNA of the CDR3 is TGCAGTGCTAGTCAGGTTACGCAGTATTTT. Protein sequence: CSASQVTQYF.